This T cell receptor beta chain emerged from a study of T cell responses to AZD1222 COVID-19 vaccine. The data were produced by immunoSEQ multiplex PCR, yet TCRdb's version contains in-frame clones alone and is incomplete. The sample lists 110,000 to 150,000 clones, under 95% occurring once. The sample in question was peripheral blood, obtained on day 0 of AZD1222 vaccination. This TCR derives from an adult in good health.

The CDR3 DNA follows: TGTGCCAGCACCGACCACAGGGTTGGCTACACCTTC. Its protein is CASTDHRVGYTF. The chain combines TRBV13 with TRBJ1-2; D is perhaps TRBD1 (6 bases). In germline, CDR1 is PRHDT, CDR2 FYEKMQ (reference sequence). Trimming stripped 7 bases from V and 7 bases from J, with 13 bases between. The CDR3 is 12 residues long.